Below, 8 T cell receptor beta chains from the same sample are listed, as sequenced in a study of blood T cell repertoires in COVID-19. Some clones are missing from TCRdb's copy, which holds only in-frame ones; the method was immunoSEQ multiplex PCR. The sample yields about 100,000 clones, about 86% seen once. Material for sequencing was peripheral blood. Source of these receptors: a human donor in a cohort sampled during active COVID-19.

The chain carries TRBV5-1 and TRBJ2-3; the match to TRBD2 covers 7 bases. Germline values: CDR1 SGHRS, CDR2 YFSETQ. The V and J ends lost 1 base and 3 bases, in that order; junction bases with no gene match: 5. The CDR3 runs to 15 residues. The CDR3 loop is CASSLRLAGTDTQYF. The DNA of the CDR3 is TGCGCCAGCAGCTTGCGACTAGCCGGAACAGATACGCAGTATTTT. The entire variable domain, with the rest obtained from reference TRBV5-1 and TRBJ2-3, is as follows: KAGVTQTPRYLIKTRGQQVTLSCSPISGHRSVSWYQQTPGQGLQFLFEYFSETQRNKGNFPGRFSGRQFSNSRSEMNVSTLELGDSALYLCASSLRLAGTDTQYFGPGTRLTVL.

The chain uses TRBV28 and TRBJ1-5; D might be TRBD1 (5 bases). Germline V gene sequence: CDR1 MDHEN, CDR2 SYDVKM. The CDR3 is 17 residues long. V dropped 6 bases and J dropped 0 bases, with 18 bases sitting between them. The CDR3 protein is CASSGGALGLSNQPQHF. For the CDR3, the DNA is TGTGCCAGCAGCGGAGGGGCACTAGGGCTTAGCAATCAGCCCCAGCATTTT.

In this sample, this clone turned up once. The chain uses TRBV9 and TRBJ1-6; D is uncertain. V lost 0 bases to trimming and J lost 9 bases, with 10 bases between them. CDR1 is SGDLS, CDR2 YYNGEE, per germline. This CDR3 is 14 amino acids long. As DNA, the CDR3 is TGTGCCAGCAGCGTAGTCGGGGTGGCTTCACCCCTCCACTTT. Translation gives CASSVVGVASPLHF.

The chain recombines TRBV6-2 or TRBV6-3 with TRBJ2-1; D unresolved. CDR3 length equals 15 residues. V lost 6 bases to trimming and J lost 3 bases, with 15 bases between them. CDR1 MNHEY and CDR2 SVGEGT come from the germline V gene. Here the CDR3 DNA reads TGTGCCAGCAGCGACCCCGGAGACTTCTACAATGAGCAGTTCTTC. Its protein is CASSDPGDFYNEQFF.

The chain links TRBV2 to TRBJ2-3; 7 positions match TRBD2. V was clipped by 6 bases and J by 5 bases; unmatched bases: 2. Germline loops: CDR1 SNHLY, CDR2 FYNNEI. This CDR3 has 12 amino acids. The CDR3 spells CASRRGGDTQYF. DNA for the CDR3: TGTGCCAGCAGGCGCGGGGGAGATACGCAGTATTTT.

The gene calls are TRBV5-4 and TRBJ2-2, with D perhaps TRBD1 (5 bases). Between the trimmed V and J ends, which lost 0 bases and 6 bases, there was a span of 6 bases. Germline lookup yields CDR1 SGHNT and CDR2 YYREEE (reference sequence). The CDR3 contains 13 residues. The CDR3 nucleotides are TGTGCCAGCAGCTTGGAGGGGTCCGGGGAGCTGTTTTTT. It specifies CASSLEGSGELFF.

The chain couples TRBV11-2 to TRBJ2-7; D unresolved. The CDR3 loop spans 14 amino acids. V was shortened by 1 base and J by 1 base, with 8 bases between the two germline ends. CDR1 SGHAT and CDR2 FQNNGV come from the germline V gene. CDR3: CASSLAPGSYEQYF. As DNA, the CDR3 is TGTGCCAGCAGCTTAGCCCCAGGTTCCTACGAGCAGTACTTC.

The J gene is TRBJ1-1, the V gene TRBV28, with D maybe TRBD1 (6 bases). This CDR3 is 15 amino acids long. Trimming stripped 5 bases from V and 1 base from J, with 14 bases between. In germline, CDR1 is MDHEN, CDR2 SYDVKM. The CDR3, as DNA: TGTGCCAGCAGTGCCTGGACAGATTGGAACACTGAAGCTTTCTTT. It encodes CASSAWTDWNTEAFF.